This TCR beta chain was profiled in a study of blood T cells in healthy people across ages. This clonotype occurred a few times. The length of the CDR3 is 12 residues. A second PCR, run for roughly 7 to 11 cycles, used a sample-barcoded 5' primer plus a J-beta primer mix. TCRdb recomputed calls from the 5' RACE reads with MiXCR, one row per CDR3 protein. Here the sample spans roughly 1,000,000 distinct CDR3 sequences, 20% to 25% being singletons. In addition, the sample was reused for a study of T cells of mothers and their children. That source adds: Overlap in related mother-child pairs always slightly exceeded unrelated pairs, never significantly.

The V gene is TRBV12-3 or TRBV12-4, the J gene TRBJ2-5; D may be TRBD1 (5 bases). The closer fit of TRBJ2-7 to the DNA end suggests the J call may be wrong. The receptor's source is a girl aged 2-15 years in good health. Sequencing was performed on blood. CDR3 DNA: TGTGCCAGCAGGCTGGACAATTACGAGCAGTACTTC. Translated: CASRLDNYEQYF.